The 27 T cell receptor beta chains given below trace back to one sample, sequenced in a study of blood T cells in healthy people across ages. It was with a sample-barcoded 5' primer and a J-beta primer mix that a second PCR of about 6 to 12 cycles was run. MiXCR, run by TCRdb on the 5' RACE reads, gives a single entry per CDR3 protein. The sample consists of about 1.5 million distinct CDR3 sequences, under 55% of them appearing once. Sequenced material: blood. These receptors were taken from a woman in her late teens or twenties in good health.

The chain combines TRBV28 with TRBJ2-4; no reliable D call. Germline V gene sequence: CDR1 MDHEN, CDR2 SYDVKM. The CDR3 has 14 residues. V lost 6 bases and J lost 2, with 11 bases in between. The chain's CDR3 is CASSPLQTKNIQYF. The CDR3 DNA reads TGTGCCAGCAGCCCGTTGCAGACCAAAAACATTCAGTACTTC.

The chain combines TRBV5-6 with TRBJ1-1; the D is unclear. Germline values: CDR1 SGHDT, CDR2 YYEEEE. CDR3 length: 14 residues. The V end lost 2 bases, the J end lost 4 bases, and 12 bases lay between the germline ends. This CDR3 is CASSFVRRSTEAFF. Here the CDR3 DNA reads TGTGCCAGCAGCTTTGTCAGGCGGAGCACTGAAGCTTTCTTT. Variable domain in full (rest from reference TRBV5-6 and TRBJ1-1): DAGVTQSPTHLIKTRGQQVTLRCSPKSGHDTVSWYQQALGQGPQFIFQYYEEEERQRGNFPDRFSGHQFPNYSSELNVNALLLGDSALYLCASSFVRRSTEAFFGQGTRLTVV.

V is TRBV7-2 and J is TRBJ1-1; 9 nucleotides match TRBD1. Losses at the gene ends were 5 bases for V and 7 bases for J; bases not matched to a gene: 5. The CDR3 extends over 13 amino acids. CDR1 is SGHTA and CDR2 is FQGNSA in the germline V gene. The CDR3 coding sequence is TGTGCCAGCAGCCAACAGGGGGCCATTGAAGCTTTCTTT. Translating gives CASSQQGAIEAFF.

The rearrangement links TRBV30 to TRBJ2-4, with D hard to call. Germline loops: CDR1 GTSNPN, CDR2 SVGIG (reference sequence). This CDR3 spans 11 amino acids. V gave up 4 bases and J gave up 7 bases, with 8 bases separating them. For the CDR3, the DNA is TGTGCCTGGACTCTGGGGAACATTCAGTACTTC. It translates to CAWTLGNIQYF.

The chain employs TRBV5-1 and TRBJ2-1; D is undetermined. The CDR3 is 15 amino acids. Trimming stripped 7 bases from V and 0 bases from J, with 14 bases between. Germline assignment: CDR1 SGHRS and CDR2 YFSETQ. The CDR3 sequence is CASARPESSYNEQFF. CDR3 nucleotide sequence: TGCGCCAGCGCCCGGCCGGAGAGCTCCTACAATGAGCAGTTCTTC.

The sample holds a few counts of this clonotype. The rearrangement joins TRBV7-2 to TRBJ1-4; no clear D. The germline V and J ends were trimmed by 1 base and 8 bases, with 8 bases remaining between them. Germline V gives CDR1 SGHTA, CDR2 FQGNSA. CDR3 length: 13 residues. The CDR3 bases are TGTGCCAGCAGCTTAGTACGGGAGGAAAAACTGTTTTTT. Its translation: CASSLVREEKLFF.

The V and J genes are TRBV12-3 or TRBV12-4 and TRBJ1-3, with unresolved D. This CDR3 has 12 amino acids. The V end lost 5 bases, the J end lost 7 bases, and 9 bases lay between the germline ends. CDR3 sequence: CASSTSRNTIYF. DNA of the CDR3: TGTGCCAGCAGTACGAGTAGGAACACCATATATTTT.

V is TRBV13 and J is TRBJ2-6; D is possibly TRBD2 (6 bases). CDR1 is PRHDT and CDR2 is FYEKMQ in the germline V gene (reference sequence). The germline V and J ends were trimmed by 2 bases and 3 bases, with 17 bases remaining between them. This CDR3 contains 18 residues. CDR3 in amino acids: CASSLTGSVGGGANVLTF. The CDR3 DNA follows: TGTGCCAGCAGCTTAACAGGATCGGTGGGAGGTGGGGCCAACGTCCTGACTTTC.

This clonotype turned up a few times. The rearrangement joins TRBV20-1 to TRBJ2-1; D might be TRBD2 (6 bases). The germline gives CDR1 DFQATT, CDR2 SNEGSKA (reference sequence). The CDR3 consists of 15 residues. V dropped 0 bases and J dropped 7 bases, with 16 bases sitting between them. The DNA of the CDR3 is TGCAGTGCTAGAGATCTCCGGGAGTTGAGAAATGAGCAGTTCTTC. Amino acid sequence: CSARDLRELRNEQFF.

There are a few counts of this clonotype. The chain combines TRBV20-1 with TRBJ2-5; no clear D gene. The CDR3 spans 12 residues. Germline V gives CDR1 DFQATT, CDR2 SNEGSKA (reference sequence). V lost 1 base and J 2 bases, leaving 5 bases between the germline ends. The CDR3 region has the DNA TGCAGTGCTAGAGTAATTCAAGAGACCCAGTACTTC. As protein: CSARVIQETQYF.

The chain combines TRBV12-3 or TRBV12-4 with TRBJ1-2; unclear D gene. Between the trimmed V and J ends, which lost 6 bases and 8 bases, there was a span of 13 bases. The CDR3 spans 12 residues. DNA for the CDR3: TGTGCCAGCAGCTTCATGCTGGGAGGCTACACCTTC. This translates into CASSFMLGGYTF.

Only a few counts were recorded for this clonotype. The chain combines TRBV10-3 with TRBJ2-3; 11 bases map to TRBD2. The CDR3 consists of 16 residues. The junction had 7 bases not matched to a gene; V was cut back by 6 bases and J by 2 bases. Germline values: CDR1 ENHRY, CDR2 SYGVKD. CDR3 region: CAISRLAGRNTDTQYF. CDR3 nucleotide sequence: TGTGCCATCAGCAGACTAGCGGGGCGAAACACAGATACGCAGTATTTT.

This clonotype was seen ten or more times. The chain combines TRBV12-3 or TRBV12-4 with TRBJ1-2; 7 positions agree with TRBD1. V lost 6 bases and J lost 4; bases outside the gene matches: 5. The CDR3 consists of 13 residues. The CDR3: CASSTGTVYGYTF. The DNA of the CDR3 is TGTGCCAGCAGCACCGGGACAGTCTATGGCTACACCTTC.

The chain couples TRBV15 to TRBJ2-7; 7 bases align to TRBD1. Trimming cost V 3 bases and J 3 bases; bases outside gene matches: 2. The CDR3 runs 13 residues. CDR1 and CDR2 (germline): LNHNV, YYDKDF (reference sequence). CDR3 nucleotide sequence: TGTGCCACCAGCAGGGACAGGAACTACGAGCAGTACTTC. It codes for CATSRDRNYEQYF.

Points on this clonotype: Sequence at one end of the junction differs from germline and may be a read error. The V gene is TRBV9, the J gene TRBJ1-2; TRBD1 aligns across 8 bases. CDR1 and CDR2 (germline): SGDLS, YYNGEE. This CDR3 region has 15 residues. In DNA, the CDR3 is TGTGCCAGCAGCGTAACTCAGGGGGCCAACTATGGCTGCACCTTC. It is translated as CASSVTQGANYGCTF.

The genes are TRBV16 and TRBJ1-3; D unclear. There are 15 residues in the CDR3. Trimming shortened V by 0 bases and J by 2 bases, and 8 bases separated the two germline ends. Germline CDR1 KGHSY, CDR2 FQNENV. The CDR3 loop is CASSQSRGTGNTIYF. The CDR3 bases are TGTGCCAGCAGCCAATCGCGGGGTACTGGAAACACCATATATTTT.

This clonotype was counted only a few times. The gene calls are TRBV5-6 and TRBJ1-1; no clear D gene. Per germline, CDR1 SGHDT and CDR2 YYEEEE. Between the trimmed V and J ends, which lost 1 base and 5 bases, there was a span of 9 bases. The CDR3 has 13 amino acids. DNA of the CDR3: TGTGCCAGCAGCTTGTGGCCAAGGACTGAAGCTTTCTTT. Its translation: CASSLWPRTEAFF.

A remark on this clonotype: A junction boundary mismatches the germline segment, possibly from a read error. The CDR3 loop is CSVGPDGSTDTQYF. In DNA form, the CDR3 reads TGCAGTGTTGGCCCGGACGGTAGCACAGATACGCAGTATTTT. The genes are TRBV29-1 and TRBJ2-3; D is ambiguous. CDR3 length equals 14 residues. Germline values: CDR1 SQVTM, CDR2 ANQGSEA.

V usage is TRBV9 and J usage is TRBJ2-1, with a weak D call TRBD1 (6 bases). TRBJ2-7 matches the DNA end more closely, so the J call is doubtful. Looked up from germline, CDR1 is SGDLS and CDR2 is YYNGEE. The CDR3 is made up of 16 amino acids. The DNA for the CDR3 is TGTGCCAGCAGCGTAGAGGGCAGGGGTGGGTACAATGAGCAGTACTTC. This codes for CASSVEGRGGYNEQYF.

A few counts support this clonotype. This sequence joins TRBV20-1 and TRBJ2-4; D gene unclear. Germline lookup yields CDR1 DFQATT and CDR2 SNEGSKA (reference sequence). The CDR3 contains 13 residues. Trimming removed 6 bases at V and 0 bases at J, with 9 bases between. The CDR3 DNA is TGCAGTGCGCACATGCTAGCCAAAAACATTCAGTACTTC. It translates to CSAHMLAKNIQYF.

This clonotype occurred a few times. The CDR3 DNA follows: TGTGCCATCAGTGAGTCGGCAGGGAGCTATGGCTACACCTTC. It specifies CAISESAGSYGYTF. The rearrangement uses TRBV10-3 and TRBJ1-2; a weak D match, TRBD1 (5 bases). CDR1 and CDR2 (germline): ENHRY, SYGVKD. This CDR3 contains 14 residues. Trimming pared 0 bases from V and 4 bases from J, leaving 9 bases between.

The genes are TRBV15 and TRBJ1-5; perhaps TRBD1 as D (6 bases). Germline CDR1 reads LNHNV; CDR2 reads YYDKDF (reference sequence). This CDR3 has 18 amino acids. The V end was cut by 2 bases, the J end by 1 base, with 18 bases between. The CDR3 nucleotides read TGTGCCACCAGCAGACCAATACAGGGTCGGGGAAGCAATCAGCCCCAGCATTTT. It encodes CATSRPIQGRGSNQPQHF.

This clonotype was observed a handful of times. This sequence joins TRBV29-1 and TRBJ2-5, with 7 nucleotides matching TRBD1. This CDR3 is built from 12 residues. The trim removed 4 bases at V and 2 bases at J, leaving 1 base unmatched. Germline lookup yields CDR1 SQVTM and CDR2 ANQGSEA. The CDR3 here is CSVVTGQETQYF. DNA for the CDR3: TGCAGCGTTGTGACAGGGCAAGAGACCCAGTACTTC.

The rearrangement joins TRBV6-1 to TRBJ1-1; 7 nucleotides agree with TRBD1. With 5 bases clipped from V and 1 base from J, the junction kept 13 bases outside the gene matches. The CDR3 extends over 17 amino acids. CDR1 MNHNS and CDR2 SASEGT come from the germline V gene. In DNA form, the CDR3 reads TGTGCCAGCAGTAAGACAGGGCTTGGTGTTGGGAACACTGAAGCTTTCTTT. Translation: CASSKTGLGVGNTEAFF.

A word on this clonotype: Mismatch with germline at one junction end may stem from a read error. V and J are TRBV7-9 and TRBJ2-3; 10 bases match TRBD2. CDR3 length: 16 residues. Germline CDR1 is SEHNR and CDR2 is FQNEAQ (reference sequence). The CDR3 bases are TGTGCCAGCAGCCCTAATAGCGGGAGGCTCACAGGTACGCAGTATTTT. Its protein is CASSPNSGRLTGTQYF.

The chain joins TRBV4-3 to TRBJ1-1; D ambiguous. In germline, CDR1 is LGHNA, CDR2 YSLEER. There are 13 residues in the CDR3. V was trimmed by 3 bases and J by 3 bases, leaving 8 bases between them. In DNA form, the CDR3 reads TGCGCCAGCAGCCAGAAACAAGACACTGAAGCTTTCTTT. This translates into CASSQKQDTEAFF.

V gene TRBV27 combines with J gene TRBJ1-1; TRBD1 might be the D (5 bases). The germline V gene encodes CDR1 MNHEY and CDR2 SMNVEV (reference sequence). V was clipped by 3 bases and J by 0 bases, with 11 bases between them. There are 15 residues in the CDR3. The CDR3 loop is CASSFAAGLNTEAFF. The DNA of the CDR3 is TGTGCCAGCAGTTTTGCCGCAGGGCTGAACACTGAAGCTTTCTTT.